Given below is one TCR beta chain in context. A few counts support this clonotype. Its target antigen remains unknown. No base quality information exists; no much larger clone differs at one position. The protocol used for the library was 5' RACE. Sequenced using an Illumina HiSeq 2500. A second about 7 to 12 cycle PCR used a sample-barcoded 5' primer and a J-beta primer mix. A unique molecular identifier was introduced onto each TCR beta cDNA molecule by a template-switch 5' adaptor carrying 12 random nucleotides. At least 2.5 million CDR3-containing paired-end reads were obtained from each sample. First-strand cDNA was synthesized from all RNA with the Mint cDNA synthesis kit, primed by a TRBC-specific oligonucleotide. Following uracil-DNA glycosylase treatment, a first 18-cycle PCR with universal primers M1SS and BC2_uni_R was performed on all cDNA. In the source study's methods: For normalization, 1 million high-quality reads, each with a distinct molecular identifier, were randomly selected from each sample. Reads sharing molecular identifiers were discarded rather than binned into consensus sequences. MiTCR, with a Q25 quality threshold and the strictest error-elimination algorithm, was used for CDR3 identification, clonotype clustering and error correction. Lower-bound total TCR beta diversity was estimated with a nonparametric unseen species model using Euler transformation. Using fastp at Q25 and MiXCR, TCRdb reprocessed the public reads and kept productive beta chains. Every entry covers one CDR3 protein and lists the most common genes and DNA from its rows. TCRdb assigned the V and J calls; the authors' analysis was not used. This sample is represented by roughly 550,000 distinct CDR3 sequences; more than 20% of them were singletons. 8.7% of the sample lies in the top ten.

Systemically healthy Caucasian individuals from Russia, roughly 40 in total and aged about 6 to 100 years, were included as donors. Each donor gave about 10 milliliters of peripheral blood, drawn into EDTA-treated Vacutainer tubes. PBMCs were isolated by Ficoll-Paque density-gradient centrifugation, with at least 6.5 million obtained per sample. Trizol reagent was used to extract total RNA from PBMCs, with at least 6 micrograms per sample. The percentages of naive CD45RAhigh/CD27high T cells were determined by flow cytometry on a PBMC aliquot from every donor. This record comes from a study of blood T cells in healthy people across ages (dated by TCRdb to about 2015). With respect to the entire study: In model experiments, template switching captured about one uniquely barcoded TCR beta cDNA molecule for every two T cells. To track age-related changes in TCR beta repertoire diversity, the study relied on deep sequencing normalized with unique cDNA molecular identifiers. Donors were grouped into four age groups: young (average approximately 15 years), middle-aged (around 39), aged (around 56) and long-lived (approximately 81). Using the same blood draw, the study looked at two additional independent replicas of 1 million unique cDNA reads for two donors, one aged 18 to 30 and the other aged 80 or older.

Results the study describes overall, beyond this receptor: Since profiling was done on bulk unsorted PBMCs, naive and antigen-experienced compartments could not be conclusively compared. Observed TCR beta diversity correlated strongly with the percentage of naive T cells measured by flow cytometry. Observed TCR beta diversity per million T cells fell roughly linearly with age, and a significant reduction was already apparent by age roughly 40. Compared with the aged group, the long-lived group had more naive CD4+ T cells, fewer expanded clones and increased TCR diversity, suggesting age selection. Because donor CMV infection status was unknown, age-related changes in expanded clonotypes were potentially confounded. Estimates of total diversity based on one million sequenced T cells were considered lower bounds and underestimates.

The CDR3 sequence holds 16 residues, the cysteine and phenylalanine included. The kept DNA is CDR3 alone, 48 bases in frame from the first base. The junction shows trimming of 0 bases on V and 7 bases on J, and the gene matches do not reach 8 bases of it. As encoded in the germline V gene (reference sequence), CDR1 is MNHNY while CDR2 is SVGAGI. These data were likewise used in another study, on T cells of mothers and their children. As described in the second report: Donors were nine systemically healthy Caucasian individuals: three mothers and their six children. cDNA synthesis consumed the entire amount of extracted RNA, loaded at roughly 1.5 ug RNA in each 15 ul reaction. In the second PCR, sample barcodes and 2-4 random nucleotides were introduced via the M1S primer. Each mother yielded over 8.5 million TCR beta CDR3 reads and each child 2.5 million to 3 million reads. Thymic selection similarly shapes TCR recombination output in related and unrelated pairs, with minor effect from inherited differences. Normalized repertoire overlap was always slightly but never significantly higher in related than unrelated mother-child pairs. With a sensitivity of roughly 93 clones per million clonotypes, no persistent microchimeric T cell clones were detected. Deep NGS was used in the study to compare the TCR beta repertoires of mothers and children and to look for features that separate related mother-child pairs from unrelated individuals. The mean age was around 40 +/- 4 years for the mothers and approximately 11 +/- 4 years for the children. After adapter ligation with NEBNext reagents, the libraries were sequenced on Illumina HiSeq 2000 with 100+100 nt paired-end reads. To avoid cross-contamination, the mother libraries and the child libraries were prepared a month apart and sequenced in separate runs. Between roughly 500,000 and 2,000,000 distinct TCR beta clonotypes were identified per donor. Naive TCR beta clonotypes were estimated from low-frequency clonotypes matched to each donor's FACS-determined naive share, without sorting.

This TCR was sampled from a boy aged 5-17 years in good health. Recombination linked TRBV6-6 to TRBJ2-1; the junction holds 8 bases that match TRBD1. The source material was blood. CDR3 sequence: CASSYSRQGAGNEQFF. The nucleotide sequence reads as follows: TGTGCCAGCAGTTACTCTCGGCAGGGGGCGGGGAATGAGCAGTTCTTC.